Following are 25 T cell receptor beta chains from one sample sequenced in a study of T-cell reconstitution after alpha-beta-depleted transplantation in children. This sample's TCRbeta library carried unique molecular identifier barcodes. TCRdb ran MiXCR on the PCR reads and lists one entry per CDR3 protein. The sample yields over 550,000 distinct CDR3 sequences, about 10% seen once. The input for sequencing was PBMCs from the stem cell graft donor, taken from the stem cell graft. The receptors derive from a human donor who donated a stem cell graft to a child with acute myeloid leukemia.

This clonotype has a handful of counts. The chain employs TRBV7-2 and TRBJ2-5; 12 bases agree with TRBD2. The V gene's germline CDR1 is SGHTA and CDR2 FQGNSA. The CDR3 runs 14 residues. With 10 bases clipped from V and 5 bases from J, the junction kept 8 bases outside the gene matches. CDR3 protein: CATSSGRASETQYF. The DNA of the CDR3 is TGTGCCACATCTAGCGGGAGGGCTAGCGAGACCCAGTACTTC.

This chain connects TRBV4-3 to TRBJ1-6; TRBD1 might be the D (6 bases). There are 15 residues in the CDR3. Trimming took off 0 bases at V and 7 bases at J, with 10 bases between the two ends. CDR1 LGHNA and CDR2 YSLEER come from the germline V gene. The CDR3 sequence is CASSQDRGANSPLHF. In DNA form, the CDR3 reads TGCGCCAGCAGCCAAGACCGGGGGGCCAATTCACCCCTCCACTTT.

The chain employs TRBV6-5 and TRBJ1-2; D perhaps matches TRBD1 (6 bases). Trimming removed 1 base at V and 2 bases at J, with 14 bases between. This CDR3 contains 16 residues. Germline V gene data show CDR1 as MNHEY and CDR2 as SVGAGI. CDR3 in amino acids: CASSYLAGEVNYGYTF. DNA of the CDR3: TGTGCCAGCAGTTACTTGGCAGGGGAGGTCAACTATGGCTACACCTTC.

This clonotype was observed a few times. The chain employs TRBV7-8 and TRBJ2-7; 10 bases match TRBD2. The CDR3 runs 21 residues. Trimming cost V 5 bases and J 3 bases; bases outside gene matches: 25. Looked up from germline, CDR1 is SGHVS and CDR2 is FQNEAQ. The CDR3 spells CASSPEGPQGPSGRVFYEQYF. In nucleotides, the CDR3 is TGTGCCAGCAGCCCGGAGGGGCCCCAAGGGCCTAGCGGGAGAGTCTTCTACGAGCAGTACTTC. Combining the CDR3 with reference TRBV7-8 and TRBJ2-7 gives the whole variable domain GAGVSQSPRYKVAKRGQDVALRCDPISGHVSLFWYQQALGQGPEFLTYFQNEAQLDKSGLPSDRFFAERPEGSVSTLKIQRTQQEDSAVYLCASSPEGPQGPSGRVFYEQYFGPGTRLTVT.

The table lists this clonotype with a few counts. J is TRBJ2-1 and V is TRBV4-3; the match to TRBD2 covers 10 bases. Unmatched junction bases numbered 11, after V lost 3 bases and J lost 9 bases. This CDR3 spans 16 amino acids. CDR1 LGHNA and CDR2 YSLEER come from the germline V gene. The CDR3 DNA reads as TGCGCCAGCAGCCAGGTTCGGACTAGCGGAGATGCTGAGCAGTTCTTC. Its translation: CASSQVRTSGDAEQFF.

In its sample, this clonotype was seen a few times. J is TRBJ2-2 and V is TRBV4-2; weak D call: TRBD2 (5 bases). Germline values: CDR1 LGHNA, CDR2 YNFKEQ. CDR3 size: 13 residues. Deletions cut 4 bases from V and 6 bases from J, with 9 bases between. The CDR3 nucleotides read TGTGCCAGCAGCCCCGGACTGCCCGGGGAGCTGTTTTTT. The encoded protein is CASSPGLPGELFF.

This clonotype was found many times. The chain couples TRBV28 to TRBJ2-7; D is possibly TRBD1 or TRBD2 (5 bases each). CDR1 MDHEN and CDR2 SYDVKM come from the germline V gene. The germline V and J ends were trimmed by 6 bases and 0 bases, with 12 bases remaining between them. The length of the CDR3 is 14 residues. CDR3 DNA sequence: TGTGCCAGCAGAGGGGCAGGAGGCTCCTACGAGCAGTACTTC. Protein sequence: CASRGAGGSYEQYF.

The chain joins TRBV4-3 to TRBJ2-7; 7 bases are shared with TRBD2. CDR1 LGHNA and CDR2 YSLEER come from the germline V gene. The V gene end was trimmed by 1 base and the J gene end by 4 bases; junction bases not matched to a gene: 7. This CDR3 comprises 15 residues. The CDR3 nucleotides read TGCGCCAGCAGCCAAGTTCGGGTTAGCGGGTACGAGCAGTACTTC. Translation gives CASSQVRVSGYEQYF.

This chain connects TRBV30 to TRBJ2-7, with 8 bases identical to TRBD2. V lost 5 bases, J lost 6 bases, and 9 bases stayed unmatched. Germline V gene sequence: CDR1 GTSNPN, CDR2 SVGIG (reference sequence). The CDR3 is made up of 13 amino acids. CDR3 nucleotides: TGTGCCTGGTCAGTCTGGGCGGGAGGCGAGCAGTACTTC. It specifies CAWSVWAGGEQYF.

The gene calls are TRBV29-1 and TRBJ1-1; D is perhaps TRBD1 (5 bases). The germline V gene has CDR1 SQVTM and CDR2 ANQGSEA. The CDR3 spans 10 residues. V was pared by 7 bases and J by 9 bases, with 12 bases between. The CDR3 sequence: CSAHDSKAFF. The CDR3 DNA sequence: TGCAGCGCCCACGACAGTAAAGCTTTCTTT.

This clonotype appeared many times. V usage is TRBV20-1 and J usage is TRBJ2-7; D gene uncertain. V was trimmed by 6 bases and J by 5 bases, leaving 17 bases between them. Germline lookup yields CDR1 DFQATT and CDR2 SNEGSKA (reference sequence). The CDR3 loop spans 13 amino acids. The CDR3 loop is CSAAPPPRNEQYF. The CDR3 bases are TGCAGTGCCGCGCCGCCCCCTAGAAACGAGCAGTACTTC.

This clonotype has a handful of counts. This chain links TRBV25-1 with TRBJ2-7; 7 nucleotides align to TRBD1. This CDR3 region has 17 residues. Germline V gives CDR1 MGHDK, CDR2 SYGVNS. The V segment lost 1 base and the J segment 2 bases; nucleotides outside the gene matches: 11. CDR3 in DNA: TGTGCCAGCAGTGAATCCTTGAGGACAGGCTTGGCCTACGAGCAGTACTTC. Its translation: CASSESLRTGLAYEQYF.

This clonotype has just a few counts. This chain joins TRBV5-5 and TRBJ2-5; D remains unclear. This CDR3 has 13 amino acids. Germline values: CDR1 SGHKS, CDR2 YYEKEE (reference sequence). V lost 3 bases and J 2 bases, leaving 8 bases between the germline ends. CDR3 in amino acids: CASSWIGQETQYF. In DNA form, the CDR3 reads TGTGCCAGCAGCTGGATAGGGCAAGAGACCCAGTACTTC.

The rearrangement links TRBV4-3 to TRBJ1-2; the D gene is possibly TRBD1 (6 bases). This CDR3 comprises 14 residues. Deletions cut 4 bases from V and 8 bases from J, with 17 bases between. The V gene's germline CDR1 is LGHNA and CDR2 YSLEER. The CDR3 loop is CASSLERGARGYTF. The CDR3 DNA reads TGCGCCAGCAGCCTAGAGCGGGGGGCGAGGGGCTACACCTTC.

The chain carries TRBV27 and TRBJ2-7; 11 bases line up with TRBD2. The CDR3 extends over 16 amino acids. The V gene's germline CDR1 is MNHEY and CDR2 SMNVEV (reference sequence). After removal of 5 bases from V and 2 bases from J, the junction contained 8 bases not matched to a gene. CDR3 region: CASSLLTSGIPYEQYF. As DNA, the CDR3 is TGTGCCAGCAGTCTCCTGACTAGCGGGATACCCTACGAGCAGTACTTC.

This clonotype was found a few times. This chain uses TRBV14 with TRBJ2-1; the match to TRBD2 covers 10 bases. CDR1 and CDR2 (germline): SGHDN, FVKESK. The CDR3 extends over 15 amino acids. Unmatched junction bases numbered 5, after V lost 3 bases and J lost 6 bases. The CDR3 spells CASSQLAGAGNEQFF. CDR3 nucleotides: TGTGCCAGCAGCCAGCTAGCGGGAGCGGGCAATGAGCAGTTCTTC.

This clonotype was counted many times. The genes are TRBV10-3 and TRBJ2-4; TRBD1 matches at 7 bases. V lost 3 bases, J lost 7 bases, and 0 bases stayed unmatched. Per the germline V gene, CDR1 is ENHRY and CDR2 is SYGVKD. The CDR3 loop spans 12 amino acids. For the CDR3, the DNA is TGTGCCATCAGTGAACAGGGGAACATTCAGTACTTC. This codes for CAISEQGNIQYF.

The table lists this clonotype with a few counts. This chain connects TRBV5-6 to TRBJ1-6; tentatively, D is TRBD1 (5 bases). V was trimmed by 0 bases and J by 10 bases, leaving 17 bases between them. The CDR3 is made up of 16 amino acids. In germline, CDR1 is SGHDT, CDR2 YYEEEE. DNA of the CDR3: TGTGCCAGCAGCTTGGCCGGTGGGGGTTTCCAGTCACCCCTCCACTTT. Translating gives CASSLAGGGFQSPLHF.

This clonotype was observed at least ten times. The chain is built from TRBV5-1 and TRBJ2-7; no clear D. In germline, CDR1 is SGHRS, CDR2 YFSETQ. Trimming pared 4 bases from V and 2 bases from J, leaving 7 bases between. CDR3 length: 12 residues. The CDR3 loop reads CASSNTAYEQYF. In DNA, the CDR3 is TGCGCCAGCAGCAACACGGCCTACGAGCAGTACTTC.

In regard to this clonotype: The junction departs from germline at one end; a sequencing error may be responsible. The chain is built from TRBV4-2 and TRBJ1-2; D possibly corresponds to TRBD1 (6 bases). Germline V gene sequence: CDR1 LGHNA, CDR2 YNFKEQ. The CDR3 spans 11 residues. The CDR3 sequence: CARGHRDRCSF. As DNA, the CDR3 is TGTGCCAGGGGCCACAGGGATCGCTGCTCCTTC.

J is TRBJ2-7 and V is TRBV5-1; D may be TRBD1 or TRBD2 (5 bases each). Germline-derived CDR1 and CDR2 are SGHRS and YFSETQ. There are 13 residues in the CDR3. In DNA form, the CDR3 reads TGCGCAAGCGCACGGGGCGAGAACTACGAGCAGTACTTC. Protein product: CASARGENYEQYF.

The rearrangement uses TRBV7-2 and TRBJ2-1; 10 nucleotides agree with TRBD1. Germline V gives CDR1 SGHTA, CDR2 FQGNSA. V gave up 4 bases and J gave up 1 base; unmatched junction bases: 4. The CDR3 totals 16 residues. The CDR3 is CASSSGTGVSYNEQFF. The CDR3 coding sequence is TGTGCCAGCAGCTCCGGGACAGGGGTTTCCTACAATGAGCAGTTCTTC. The full variable domain, in which reference TRBV7-2 and TRBJ2-1 provide the parts outside the CDR3, is GAGVSQSPSNKVTEKGKDVELRCDPISGHTALYWYRQSLGQGLEFLIYFQGNSAPDKSGLPSDRFSAERTGGSVSTLTIQRTQQEDSAVYLCASSSGTGVSYNEQFFGPGTRLTVL.

This clonotype has more than one count but fewer than ten. CDR3 bases: TGTGCCAGCAGCCAAGAGAAAGGGTCCATATCCTCCTACGAGCAGTACTTC. Protein sequence: CASSQEKGSISSYEQYF. The chain links TRBV4-2 to TRBJ2-7; D remains unclear. Germline V gene lookup returns CDR1 LGHNA and CDR2 YNFKEQ. Trimming took 0 bases from V and 0 from J, leaving 15 bases between them. The CDR3 has 17 residues.

In this sample, this clonotype turned up a few times. This sequence joins TRBV11-2 and TRBJ2-7, with a weak D call TRBD1 (5 bases). This CDR3 region has 17 residues. Trimming removed 1 base at V and 9 bases at J, with 25 bases between. Per the germline V gene, CDR1 is SGHAT and CDR2 is FQNNGV. CDR3 nucleotide sequence: TGTGCCAGCAGCTTAGGACGGAGAGACAGCAAAGATCAGGGGCAGTACTTC. Translating it yields CASSLGRRDSKDQGQYF.

This clonotype was found a few times. The chain's CDR3 is CSAGGLAGGGSSYNEQFF. CDR3 nucleotide sequence: TGCAGTGCCGGGGGACTAGCGGGAGGGGGGAGCTCCTACAATGAGCAGTTCTTC. V usage is TRBV20-1 and J usage is TRBJ2-1; 16 bases map to TRBD2. Germline V gene sequence: CDR1 DFQATT, CDR2 SNEGSKA (reference sequence). This CDR3 contains 18 residues. V lost 6 bases, J lost 0 bases, and 8 bases stayed unmatched.